This TCR beta chain was recovered during a study of T-cell memory formation after mild COVID-19 (dated by TCRdb to about 2021). As for the study more broadly: TCR sequence clusters from the two donors were found to be largely donor specific. In a couple of donors, T-cell clones that expanded and contracted after mild COVID-19 were followed by sequencing TCRalpha and TCRbeta repertoires longitudinally. The cohort comprised two young, previously healthy adult volunteers, one female and one male. General study outcomes and caveats: Some responding clones were detected in pre-infection memory, suggesting pre-existing cross-reactive memory T cells joined the SARS-CoV-2 response. SARS-CoV-2 specificity of the second-wave clones peaking on day 37 was not confirmed. The study included only a couple of mild cases, and larger cohorts that include severe cases with pre-infection samples were judged to be necessary. Contracting CD4+ clones appeared mostly in the CM and EM memory subsets, whereas CD8+ clones were enriched in EMRA. Clones contracting from day 15 to 85 had balanced CD4/CD8 phenotypes, while a second wave expanding from day 15 to 37 was biased towards CD4+.

The instrument was an Illumina NovaSeq 6000. TCRalpha and TCRbeta cDNA libraries were constructed by 5'RACE with constant-segment primers, with sample barcodes and unique molecular identifiers being introduced. RNA was extracted from every sample with Trizol reagent. The libraries were amplified in two PCR steps, and the second step added a second sample barcode and Illumina TruSeq adapters. Sequencing of libraries was performed on an Illumina NovaSeq with 2 x 150 bp paired-end reads. As for the original processing: The reads were demultiplexed and collapsed into UMI-guided consensus sequences using migec v1.2.7. Using mixcr v2.1.11, the UMI consensuses were aligned to TRA and TRB V and J templates and assembled into clonotypes. A clonotype was counted as expanded or contracted only if both edgeR and NoisET called the change significant, with noise models trained on biological replicates. For edgeR calls, a false discovery rate-adjusted p below 0.01 and a log2 fold-change threshold of 1 were applied. As an exploratory analysis of dynamics, PCA with hierarchical clustering was applied to max-normalized trajectories of the 1000 most abundant clonotypes. The CD4 or CD8 phenotype of responding clones was assigned using the separately sequenced CD4+ and CD8+ repertoires. The public reads were reprocessed in TCRdb via fastp at Q25 and MiXCR, keeping in-frame beta chains. Each CDR3 protein appears once, grouped with its most common genes and DNA. TCRdb, rather than the study authors, made the V and J calls. This sample gives 55,000 to 75,000 distinct CDR3 sequences in total; about a quarter of them show up just once. The ten largest clonotypes hold 40% to 45% of the sample.

Ficoll-Paque density gradient centrifugation was used to isolate PBMCs. This clonotype was observed a few times. The antigen this receptor binds is unknown. Base qualities are not recorded, but no much larger clone differs from it by a single base. According to the germline V gene, CDR1 reads MGHRA and CDR2 reads YSYEKL. Unmatched junction bases come to 12, with V trimmed by 4 bases and J by 4 bases. Taken from cysteine to phenylalanine, the CDR3 has 16 residues. Kept here is only the CDR3 DNA, which spans 48 bases and is read in frame from base 1. Recombination connected TRBV4-1 to TRBJ2-5, and 7 bases in between align with TRBD1. The specimen was PBMCs or a T cell subset sorted from them (not recorded which). The receptor's source is a man between 18 and 35 years old who had mild COVID-19 (a few samples of this study predate the infection). The sample titles of this study are shuffled in the database, so cell type and time point are left out; the donor was told from shared clones. The DNA sequence reads TGCGCCAGCAGCCCGCCAGCCGGGACAGCGGCAGAGACCCAGTACTTC. Translated, this is CASSPPAGTAAETQYF.